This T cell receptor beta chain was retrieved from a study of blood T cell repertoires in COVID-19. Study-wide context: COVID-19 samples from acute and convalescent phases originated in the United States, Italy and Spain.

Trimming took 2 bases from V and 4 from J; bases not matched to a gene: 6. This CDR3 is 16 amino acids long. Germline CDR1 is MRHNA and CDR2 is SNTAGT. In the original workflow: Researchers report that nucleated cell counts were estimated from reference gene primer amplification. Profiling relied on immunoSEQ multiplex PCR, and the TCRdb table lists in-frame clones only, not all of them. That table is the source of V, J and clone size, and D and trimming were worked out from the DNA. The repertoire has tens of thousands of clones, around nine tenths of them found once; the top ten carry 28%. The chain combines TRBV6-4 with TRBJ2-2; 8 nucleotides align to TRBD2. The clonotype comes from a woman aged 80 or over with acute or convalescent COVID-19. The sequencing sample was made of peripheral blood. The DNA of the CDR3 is TGTGCCAGCAGTGACACGGGGGGGTCGCTCACCGGGGAGCTGTTTTTT. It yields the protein CASSDTGGSLTGELFF.